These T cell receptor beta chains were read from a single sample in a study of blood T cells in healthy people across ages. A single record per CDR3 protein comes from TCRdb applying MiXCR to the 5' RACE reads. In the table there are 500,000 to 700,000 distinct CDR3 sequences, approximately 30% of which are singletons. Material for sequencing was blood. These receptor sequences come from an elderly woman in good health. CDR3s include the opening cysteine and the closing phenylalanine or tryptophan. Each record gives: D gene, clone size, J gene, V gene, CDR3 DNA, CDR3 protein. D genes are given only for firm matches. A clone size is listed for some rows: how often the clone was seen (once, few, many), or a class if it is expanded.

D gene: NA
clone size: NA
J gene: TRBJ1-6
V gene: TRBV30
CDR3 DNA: TGTGCCTGGAGCAATGGGGATGCGCATTCACCCCTCCACTTT
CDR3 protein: CAWSNGDAHSPLHF

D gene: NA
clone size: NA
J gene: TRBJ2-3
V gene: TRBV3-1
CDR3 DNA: TGTGCCAGCAGCCCCGCGGCCGGGGACTCCGGCAGGTCGGCAGATACGCGGTATTTT
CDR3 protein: CASSPAAGDSGRSADTRYF

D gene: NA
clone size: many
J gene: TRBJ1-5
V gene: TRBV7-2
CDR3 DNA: TGTGCCAGCAGCCCGGTTAGCAATCAGCCCCAGCATTTT
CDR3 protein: CASSPVSNQPQHF

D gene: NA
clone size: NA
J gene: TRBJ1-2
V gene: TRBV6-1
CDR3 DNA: TGTGCCATCCAGTCGGGGGGCTCCGACTATGGCTACACCTTC
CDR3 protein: CAIQSGGSDYGYTF

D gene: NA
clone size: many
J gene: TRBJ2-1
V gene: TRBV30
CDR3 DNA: TGTGCCTGGAGTGCCCGCCGGGGGAATGAGCAGTTCTTC
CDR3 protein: CAWSARRGNEQFF

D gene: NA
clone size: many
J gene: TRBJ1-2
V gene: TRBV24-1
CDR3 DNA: TGTGCCACCAGTGATTGGACCTCCCGTAGAAGCCTAGAAGACTATGGCTACACCTTC
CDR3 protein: CATSDWTSRRSLEDYGYTF

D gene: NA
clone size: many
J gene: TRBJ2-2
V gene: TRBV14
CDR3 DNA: TGTGCCAGCAGCTACATACTCACCGGGGAGCTGTTTTTT
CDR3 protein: CASSYILTGELFF

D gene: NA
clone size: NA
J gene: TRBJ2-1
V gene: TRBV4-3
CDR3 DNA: TGCGCCAGCAGCCAAGCGGACGAGCAGTTCTTC
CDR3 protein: CASSQADEQFF

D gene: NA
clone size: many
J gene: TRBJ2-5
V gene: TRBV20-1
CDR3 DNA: TGCAGTGCTAGAGCAGGCCAAGAGACCCAGTACTTC
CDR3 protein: CSARAGQETQYF

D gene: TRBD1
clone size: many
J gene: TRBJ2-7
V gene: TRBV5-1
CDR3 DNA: TGCGCCAGCAGCAAGCCGGGACAGGGTTCCCACGAGCAGTACTTC
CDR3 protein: CASSKPGQGSHEQYF

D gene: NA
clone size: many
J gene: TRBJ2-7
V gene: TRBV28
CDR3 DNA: TGTGCCAGCGAGGACCCAGCCTACGAGCAGTACTTC
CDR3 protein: CASEDPAYEQYF

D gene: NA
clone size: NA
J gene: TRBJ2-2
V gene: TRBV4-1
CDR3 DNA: TGCGCCAGCAGCCCCCGCGTGAGCCCTAACACCGGGGAGCTGTTTTTT
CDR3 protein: CASSPRVSPNTGELFF

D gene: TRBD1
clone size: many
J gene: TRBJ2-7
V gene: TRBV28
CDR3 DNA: TGTGCCAGCAGACGACAGGGGGCTTCCTACGAGCAGTACTTC
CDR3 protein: CASRRQGASYEQYF

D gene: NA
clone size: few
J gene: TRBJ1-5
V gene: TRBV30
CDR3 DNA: TGTGCCTGGAGCGCGATTGGGGAGTATCAGCCCCAGCATTTT
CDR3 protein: CAWSAIGEYQPQHF

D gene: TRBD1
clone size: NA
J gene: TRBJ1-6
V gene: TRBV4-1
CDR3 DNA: TGCGCCAGCAGCCACGATAACCAGGACAGGGGGCTTAGTAATTCACCCCTCCACTTT
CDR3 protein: CASSHDNQDRGLSNSPLHF

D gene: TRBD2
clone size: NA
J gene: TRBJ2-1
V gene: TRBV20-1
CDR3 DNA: TGCAGTGCTAGAGATCGGGGGGGACTAGCGGGGGGGACCACCTACAATGAGCAGTTCTTC
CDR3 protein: CSARDRGGLAGGTTYNEQFF

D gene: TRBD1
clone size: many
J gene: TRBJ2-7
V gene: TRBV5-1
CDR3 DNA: TGTGCCAGCAGTCCCGGGACAGGGGGCTACGAGCAGTACTTC
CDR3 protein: CASSPGTGGYEQYF

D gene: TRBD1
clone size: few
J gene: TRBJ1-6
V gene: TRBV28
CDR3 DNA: TGTGCCAGCAGCCGGGACAGACTAAATAATTCACCCCTCCACTTT
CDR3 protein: CASSRDRLNNSPLHF